Listed below are T cell receptor beta chains from one sample, sequenced in a study of long-term antiretroviral therapy in people with HIV. The assay was immunoSEQ multiplex PCR, and TCRdb's table has in-frame clones only and misses some. The data hold tens of thousands of clones, with more than 90% observed a single time. The sample consisted of unsorted PBMCs, taken 6 to 6.5 years after starting antiretroviral therapy. The receptors come from a man between 25 and 39 years old with HIV. CDR3s include the opening cysteine and the closing phenylalanine or tryptophan. A D gene is named only where the DNA matches it firmly. Clone size is stated in some rows and not others, as once, few, many or a class when expanded.

j_call v_call clone_size d_call cdr3_aa cdr3_nt
TRBJ2-5 TRBV2 NA NA CASRPQGVQTQYF TGTGCCAGCAGACCCCAGGGAGTGCAGACCCAGTACTTC
TRBJ1-1 TRBV5-1 NA NA CASSFLDGNTEAFF TGCGCCAGCAGCTTCCTCGACGGGAACACTGAAGCTTTCTTT
TRBJ2-1 TRBV11-3 NA TRBD2 CASSQAGGTYNEQFF TGTGCCAGCAGCCAAGCGGGAGGGACCTACAATGAGCAGTTCTTC
TRBJ1-1 TRBV4-1 NA NA CASSAAGNPRAFF TGCGCCAGCAGCGCGGCAGGGAACCCGAGAGCTTTCTTT
TRBJ1-1 TRBV6-6 NA NA CASARGGTEAFF TGTGCCAGCGCTAGAGGGGGAACTGAAGCTTTCTTT
TRBJ1-5 TRBV27 NA NA CASSHAEDQPQHF TGTGCCAGCAGTCATGCTGAGGATCAGCCCCAGCATTTT
TRBJ2-7 TRBV7-8 NA TRBD1 CASSLRQGSEQYF TGTGCCAGCAGCTTACGACAGGGTAGTGAGCAGTACTTC
TRBJ2-7 TRBV13 NA NA CASSGEQELIYEQYF TGTGCCAGCAGCGGGGAGCAGGAACTTATCTACGAGCAGTACTTC
TRBJ1-1 TRBV6-5 NA NA CASSYPGTDEAFF TGTGCCAGCAGTTACCCCGGGACCGATGAAGCTTTCTTT
TRBJ1-2 TRBV6-6 NA NA CASSYSILGDYGYTF TGTGCCAGCAGTTACTCGATATTGGGGGACTATGGCTACACCTTC
TRBJ1-2 TRBV4-1 NA TRBD1 CASSHSPDDRANYGYTF TGCGCCAGCAGCCACAGCCCCGACGACAGGGCTAACTATGGCTACACCTTC
TRBJ2-1 TRBV7-6 NA TRBD2 CASSFRTSGARTQFF TGTGCCAGCAGCTTCCGGACTAGCGGGGCGCGCACCCAGTTCTTC
TRBJ1-5 TRBV5-1 NA NA CASSFLDSFNQPQHF TGCGCCAGCAGCTTCCTCGACAGTTTCAATCAGCCCCAGCATTTT
TRBJ2-2 TRBV6-1 NA NA CAILSRGENTGELFF TGTGCCATTCTTTCCAGGGGAGAAAACACCGGGGAGCTGTTTTTT
TRBJ1-1 TRBV7-3 NA TRBD1 CASRSDRAIPQIRLHTEAFF TGTGCCAGCAGATCTGACAGGGCGATCCCCCAAATTCGATTACACACTGAAGCTTTCTTT
TRBJ2-7 TRBV7-9 NA NA CASSLFYFTDEYEQYF TGTGCCAGCAGCTTATTCTACTTCACAGATGAGTACGAGCAGTACTTC
TRBJ2-7 TRBV12-5 NA TRBD2 CASGLVYLAGGNSYEQYF TGTGCTAGTGGTTTGGTATACCTAGCGGGGGGCAACTCCTACGAGCAGTACTTC
TRBJ2-5 TRBV7-3 NA NA CASSEREGGTQYF TGTGCCAGCAGCGAAAGGGAAGGGGGGACCCAGTACTTC
TRBJ1-2 TRBV6-1 once NA CASLDTLGYGYTF TGTGCCAGCCTCGACACCCTGGGCTATGGCTACACCTTC
TRBJ1-2 TRBV18 NA NA CASSPTRSRENYGYTF TGTGCCAGCTCACCCACCCGGAGCAGGGAAAACTATGGCTACACCTTC
TRBJ2-4 TRBV4-2 NA TRBD1 CASSQDLQGRLAKNIQYF TGTGCCAGCAGCCAAGATTTACAGGGGCGACTAGCCAAAAACATTCAGTACTTC
TRBJ2-7 TRBV11-2 NA NA CASSLGSTGTGTYEQYF TGTGCCAGCAGCTTAGGGTCAACCGGGACGGGAACCTACGAGCAGTACTTC
TRBJ1-2 TRBV27 NA TRBD1 CASSLSGRGRRWNYGYTF TGTGCCAGCAGTTTATCAGGCAGGGGGCGCAGATGGAACTATGGCTACACCTTC
TRBJ1-3 TRBV9 NA NA CASSVEGTSGNTIYF TGTGCCAGCAGCGTAGAGGGAACCTCTGGAAACACCATATATTTT
TRBJ2-7 TRBV7-3 once NA CASSLTGGAYEQYF TGTGCCAGCAGCTTAACGGGCGGAGCCTACGAGCAGTACTTC
TRBJ2-1 TRBV2 NA NA CASSEMEGGPSEQFF TGTGCCAGCAGTGAGATGGAGGGGGGGCCTTCTGAGCAGTTCTTC
TRBJ2-7 TRBV10-3 NA NA CAISEWGATYEQYF TGTGCCATCAGTGAATGGGGGGCCACCTACGAGCAGTACTTC
TRBJ1-1 TRBV19 NA NA CASSMTGNTEAFF TGTGCCAGTAGTATGACGGGGAACACTGAAGCTTTCTTT
TRBJ1-4 TRBV5-4 NA NA CASSRQAATNEKLFF TGTGCCAGCAGCAGACAGGCCGCAACTAATGAAAAACTGTTTTTT
TRBJ2-7 TRBV7-9 NA TRBD1 CASSLAMGTGREQYF TGTGCCAGCAGCTTAGCGATGGGGACAGGACGAGAGCAGTACTTC
TRBJ2-2 TRBV7-3 NA NA CASSVTGSGELFF TGTGCCAGCAGCGTTACAGGGTCCGGGGAGCTGTTTTTT
TRBJ1-1 TRBV5-1 NA NA CASSLIDISNTEAFF TGCGCCAGCAGCTTGATTGACATATCGAACACTGAAGCTTTCTTT
TRBJ2-3 TRBV4-2 NA TRBD2 CASSQTAWASGTHSTDTQYF TGTGCCAGCAGCCAGACCGCATGGGCTAGCGGGACCCATAGCACAGATACGCAGTATTTT
TRBJ1-1 TRBV28 NA NA CAISRGSRTEAFF TGTGCCATCTCAAGGGGGTCACGCACTGAAGCTTTCTTT
TRBJ1-5 TRBV2 NA NA CASSLEDVSNQPQHF TGTGCCAGCAGTCTCGAGGACGTGAGCAATCAGCCCCAGCATTTT
TRBJ1-5 TRBV9 NA TRBD1 CASSAGGGNQPQHF TGTGCCAGCAGCGCAGGGGGGGGGAATCAGCCCCAGCATTTT
TRBJ2-7 TRBV28 NA NA CASNYAQGHYEQYF TGTGCCAGCAACTATGCCCAGGGGCACTACGAGCAGTACTTC
TRBJ1-1 TRBV7-9 NA NA CASSSDGNTEAFF TGTGCCAGCAGCTCCGACGGGAACACTGAAGCTTTCTTT
TRBJ2-6 TRBV5-5 NA NA CASSLAWVSGANVLTF TGTGCCAGCAGCTTGGCCTGGGTCTCTGGGGCCAACGTCCTGACTTTC
TRBJ2-3 TRBV19 NA TRBD2 CASSLRRGGRADTDTQYF TGTGCCAGTAGCCTCCGCCGGGGCGGGAGGGCCGACACAGATACGCAGTATTTT
TRBJ2-1 TRBV28 NA NA CASSLRQTGFYNEQFF TGTGCCAGCAGTTTACGGCAGACCGGTTTCTACAATGAGCAGTTCTTC
TRBJ1-2 TRBV4-2 NA TRBD1 CASSQGTGEGYTF TGTGCCAGCAGCCAGGGAACAGGGGAGGGCTACACCTTC
TRBJ1-6 TRBV6-1 NA NA CASSEKGVDNSPLHF TGTGCCAGCAGTGAAAAAGGGGTGGATAATTCACCCCTCCACTTT
TRBJ2-3 TRBV5-1 NA TRBD2 CASSLGDYGTDTQYF TGCGCCAGCAGCTTGGGGGACTACGGCACAGATACGCAGTATTTT
TRBJ2-1 TRBV7-7 NA TRBD2 CASSRIAGGPGDEQFF TGTGCTAGCAGTCGGATAGCGGGAGGGCCGGGGGATGAGCAGTTCTTC
TRBJ2-3 TRBV9 NA NA CASSLGGSHRDTQYF TGTGCCAGCAGCCTAGGAGGATCGCACAGAGATACGCAGTATTTT
TRBJ2-4 TRBV9 NA NA CASSLFVGAEGEGNIQYF TGTGCCAGCAGCCTTTTTGTGGGGGCAGAGGGCGAGGGAAACATTCAGTACTTC
TRBJ1-4 TRBV5-6 NA TRBD1 CASSLGTGYEGSEKLFF TGTGCCAGCAGCTTGGGGACAGGGTATGAGGGTAGTGAAAAACTGTTTTTT
TRBJ2-3 TRBV5-6 NA TRBD2 CASSFVAGEGDTQYF TGTGCCAGCAGCTTTGTAGCGGGCGAGGGAGATACGCAGTATTTT
TRBJ2-7 TRBV4-1 NA TRBD2 CASSPLPSGSSYEQYF TGCGCCAGCAGCCCGCTTCCTAGCGGGAGCTCCTACGAGCAGTACTTC
TRBJ2-3 TRBV6-1 NA NA CASTLGGSTDTQYF TGTGCCAGCACCTTAGGGGGGAGCACAGATACGCAGTATTTT
TRBJ2-1 TRBV10-2 few NA CASSDFPQGRGEQFF TGCGCCAGCAGTGACTTCCCTCAAGGCCGGGGTGAGCAGTTCTTC
TRBJ1-2 TRBV6-5 once NA CASSYGRGGGGYTF TGTGCCAGCAGTTACGGGCGGGGGGGCGGTGGCTACACCTTC
TRBJ1-1 TRBV7-9 NA NA CASSRLMNTEAFF TGTGCCAGCAGCCGGCTGATGAACACTGAAGCTTTCTTT